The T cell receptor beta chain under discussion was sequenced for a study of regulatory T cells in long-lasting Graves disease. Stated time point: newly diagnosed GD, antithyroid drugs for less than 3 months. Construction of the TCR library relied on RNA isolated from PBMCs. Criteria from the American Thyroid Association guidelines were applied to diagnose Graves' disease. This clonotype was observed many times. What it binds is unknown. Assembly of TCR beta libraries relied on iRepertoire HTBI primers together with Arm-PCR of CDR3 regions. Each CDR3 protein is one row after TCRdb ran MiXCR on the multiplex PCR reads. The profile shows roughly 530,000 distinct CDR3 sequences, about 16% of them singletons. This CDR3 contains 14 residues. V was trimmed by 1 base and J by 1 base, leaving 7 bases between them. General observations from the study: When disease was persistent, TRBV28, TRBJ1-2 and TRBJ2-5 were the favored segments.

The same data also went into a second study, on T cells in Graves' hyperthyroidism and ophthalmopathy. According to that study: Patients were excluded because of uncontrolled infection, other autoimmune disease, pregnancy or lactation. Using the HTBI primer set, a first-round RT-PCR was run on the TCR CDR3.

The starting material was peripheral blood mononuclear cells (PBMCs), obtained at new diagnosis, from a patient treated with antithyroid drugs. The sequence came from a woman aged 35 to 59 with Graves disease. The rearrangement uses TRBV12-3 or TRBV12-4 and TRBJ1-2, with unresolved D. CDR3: CASSLGGVNYGYTF. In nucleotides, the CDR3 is TGTGCCAGCAGTTTAGGCGGGGTTAACTATGGCTACACCTTC.